One sample yielded the 20 T cell receptor beta chains listed below, sequenced in a study of CD8 T cells in ankylosing spondylitis (dated by TCRdb to the late 2010s). Library preparation used 5' RACE. These reads were obtained on an Illumina HiSeq 2500. The public reads were run again by TCRdb, first through fastp at Q25 and then through MiXCR, and only productive beta chains were kept. CDR3 protein duplicates are merged, each entry listing the most common genes and DNA. The sample contains about 270,000 distinct CDR3 sequences, roughly 32% of them found a single time. The top ten constitute about 4.2% of the sample. Source material: blood, either unsorted or a sorted T cell fraction (not recorded which). The source of these receptors is a male donor with ankylosing spondylitis or in good health (not recorded which).

This chain links TRBV12-3 or TRBV12-4 with TRBJ2-2; no clear D gene. V lost 5 bases, J lost 5 bases, and 9 bases lay in between. There are 13 residues in the CDR3. The CDR3 bases are TGTGCCAGCAGTCCCCCGAGTACCGGGGAGCTGTTTTTT. Translating gives CASSPPSTGELFF.

For the CDR3, the DNA is TGTGCCAGCAGCCGCGGGCCCCTACCGCCCACCTTC. This sequence encodes CASSRGPLPPTF. The chain carries TRBV5-8 and TRBJ1-2, with no clear D. V lost 4 bases, J lost 13 bases, and 17 bases lay in between. From germline, CDR1 is SGHTS and CDR2 YDEGEE. The CDR3 consists of 12 residues.

This chain links TRBV9 with TRBJ1-2, with D unresolved. The V and J ends lost 4 bases and 4 bases respectively, with 17 bases between them. CDR3 length equals 15 residues. Per germline, CDR1 SGDLS and CDR2 YYNGEE. CDR3 bases: TGTGCCAGCAGCTCCCGAGGCAGCCTGGGCTATGGCTACACCTTC. Translated: CASSSRGSLGYGYTF. Combining the CDR3 with reference TRBV9 and TRBJ1-2 gives the whole variable domain DSGVTQTPKHLITATGQRVTLRCSPRSGDLSVYWYQQSLDQGLQFLIQYYNGEERAKGNILERFSAQQFPDLHSELNLSSLELGDSALYFCASSSRGSLGYGYTFGSGTRLTVV.

The rearrangement joins TRBV29-1 to TRBJ2-4; D is perhaps TRBD2 (7 bases). Germline-derived CDR1 and CDR2 are SQVTM and ANQGSEA. The length of the CDR3 is 13 residues. V gave up 6 bases and J gave up 6 bases, with 15 bases separating them. CDR3 region: CSVPGGLGNIQYF. As DNA, the CDR3 is TGCAGCGTCCCCGGGGGGCTAGGAAACATTCAGTACTTC.

V gene TRBV6-6 combines with J gene TRBJ2-1, with TRBD1 matching 9 bases. Trimming cost V 6 bases and J 8 bases; bases outside gene matches: 5. This CDR3 spans 13 amino acids. CDR1 is MNHNY and CDR2 is SVGAGI in the germline V gene (reference sequence). The CDR3 sequence is CASSLDRGDEQFF. The CDR3 DNA reads TGTGCCAGCAGCCTGGACAGGGGCGATGAGCAGTTCTTC.

This clonotype was recorded a few times. The DNA for the CDR3 is TGTGCCAGCACCGACGGAGGGGGGTTTGAGACCCAGTACTTC. Translating it yields CASTDGGGFETQYF. V gene TRBV12-3 or TRBV12-4 combines with J gene TRBJ2-5, with D perhaps given as TRBD1 or TRBD2 (6 bases each). The CDR3 has 14 residues. With 7 bases removed from V and 5 bases from J, the gap between germline ends came to 17 bases.

This clonotype appeared many times. The chain combines TRBV20-1 with TRBJ2-3; TRBD2 matches at 10 bases. V lost 0 bases, J lost 2 bases, and 8 bases stayed unmatched. This CDR3 spans 17 amino acids. CDR1 and CDR2 from the germline V gene are DFQATT and SNEGSKA (reference sequence). CDR3 sequence (DNA): TGCAGTGCTAGAGATCCTGCTAGCGGGGGACTCACAGATACGCAGTATTTT. Residues: CSARDPASGGLTDTQYF.

This clonotype was recorded only once. This rearrangement joins TRBV18 to TRBJ2-3, with D maybe TRBD2 (6 bases). Germline assignment: CDR1 KGHSH and CDR2 LQKENI. Trimming took off 6 bases at V and 4 bases at J, with 14 bases between the two ends. This CDR3 comprises 14 residues. CDR3 sequence: CASSPAGSPDTQYF. The CDR3 DNA sequence: TGTGCCAGCTCGCCGGCGGGGTCCCCAGATACGCAGTATTTT.

The V gene is TRBV20-1, the J gene TRBJ1-5; D is possibly TRBD1 (5 bases). V was cut by 1 base and J by 2 bases, with 12 bases left in between. CDR1 is DFQATT, CDR2 SNEGSKA, per germline (reference sequence). This CDR3 contains 15 residues. The CDR3 DNA sequence: TGCAGTGCTAGAGGGAAGGACAAGCGCAATCAGCCCCAGCATTTT. It yields the protein CSARGKDKRNQPQHF.

Only a few counts were recorded for this clonotype. The chain couples TRBV6-6 to TRBJ2-2, with D tentatively TRBD2 (5 bases). V lost 0 bases, J lost 7 bases, and 6 bases lay in between. Germline V gene data show CDR1 as MNHNY and CDR2 as SVGAGI (reference sequence). This CDR3 contains 13 residues. The CDR3 region has the DNA TGTGCCAGCAGTTACTCGGAGGTCGGGGAGCTGTTTTTT. It specifies CASSYSEVGELFF.

CDR3 residues: CAWSVGLEQYF. CDR3 nucleotide sequence: TGTGCCTGGAGTGTTGGTCTCGAGCAGTACTTC. The chain carries TRBV30 and TRBJ2-7; no clear D gene. CDR3 length: 11 amino acids. Trimming pared 0 bases from V and 6 bases from J, leaving 6 bases between. Looked up from germline, CDR1 is GTSNPN and CDR2 is SVGIG (reference sequence).

This chain uses TRBV6-2 or TRBV6-3 with TRBJ1-2; 8 bases line up with TRBD1. Germline assignment: CDR1 MNHEY and CDR2 SVGEGT. Germline trimming cut 3 bases from V and 4 bases from J; bases unmatched to any gene: 7. This CDR3 region has 15 residues. The CDR3 DNA reads TGTGCCAGCAGTTATCCAGGGGGCGCCGGCTATGGCTACACCTTC. Its translation is CASSYPGGAGYGYTF.

In this sample, this clonotype turned up many times. The chain combines TRBV12-3 or TRBV12-4 with TRBJ2-7; 7 nucleotides agree with TRBD1. Trimming cost V 5 bases and J 3 bases; bases outside gene matches: 4. CDR3 length: 13 residues. CDR3 nucleotide sequence: TGTGCCAGCAGTCCGGGACAGTACTACGAGCAGTACTTC. Protein sequence: CASSPGQYYEQYF.

The chain recombines TRBV28 with TRBJ2-5; D might be TRBD2 (6 bases). Trimming took 2 bases from V and 5 from J, leaving 12 bases between them. The CDR3 contains 14 residues. CDR1 is MDHEN and CDR2 is SYDVKM in the germline V gene. CDR3 bases: TGTGCCAGCAGTTTAGCGGGGAGGAGGGAGACCCAGTACTTC. Translation: CASSLAGRRETQYF.

The J gene is TRBJ2-7, the V gene TRBV27; D not resolved. CDR3 length: 14 amino acids. Trimming removed 0 bases from V and 7 bases from J, with 13 bases in between. Germline CDR1 reads MNHEY; CDR2 reads SMNVEV (reference sequence). CDR3 in DNA: TGTGCCAGCAGTTTATCCACAGTGTCGAGGGAGCAGTACTTC. Amino acids: CASSLSTVSREQYF.

This clonotype was seen only a few times. V and J are TRBV24-1 and TRBJ2-1, with D perhaps matching TRBD1 (5 bases). Germline CDR1 is KGHDR and CDR2 is SFDVKD. Trimming took off 4 bases at V and 10 bases at J, with 25 bases between the two ends. The CDR3 extends over 17 amino acids. The CDR3, as DNA: TGTGCCACCAGTGACCGAGACAGCTTTGGTTTCGATAGGGAGCAGTTCTTC. This translates into CATSDRDSFGFDREQFF.

This chain joins TRBV5-6 and TRBJ2-1, with 10 positions matching TRBD1. This CDR3 spans 14 amino acids. CDR1 is SGHDT, CDR2 YYEEEE, per germline. V was clipped by 4 bases and J by 8 bases; unmatched bases: 6. DNA for the CDR3: TGTGCCAGCAGCCGCGGGACAGGGGCCCATGAGCAGTTCTTC. Protein product: CASSRGTGAHEQFF. The full variable domain, rest sourced from reference TRBV5-6 and TRBJ2-1, is DAGVTQSPTHLIKTRGQQVTLRCSPKSGHDTVSWYQQALGQGPQFIFQYYEEEERQRGNFPDRFSGHQFPNYSSELNVNALLLGDSALYLCASSRGTGAHEQFFGPGTRLTVL.

This clonotype occurred a few times. V is TRBV28 and J is TRBJ1-6, with unresolved D. With 4 bases removed from V and 7 bases from J, the gap between germline ends came to 17 bases. In germline, CDR1 is MDHEN, CDR2 SYDVKM. CDR3 length: 16 amino acids. The CDR3 protein is CASSSSGQEPNSPLHF. For the CDR3, the DNA is TGTGCCAGCAGTTCGTCGGGCCAGGAGCCCAATTCACCCCTCCACTTT.

This clonotype was counted a few times. V gene TRBV20-1 combines with J gene TRBJ2-5, with a tentative D call TRBD2 (6 bases). This CDR3 contains 13 residues. The V end was cut by 6 bases, the J end by 3 bases, with 14 bases between. Germline lookup yields CDR1 DFQATT and CDR2 SNEGSKA (reference sequence). As DNA, the CDR3 is TGCAGTGCCATCAGCGGAGGGAAAGAGACCCAGTACTTC. Amino acid sequence: CSAISGGKETQYF.

V and J are TRBV6-1 and TRBJ1-1; possible D gene TRBD1, 6 bases. The V and J ends lost 5 bases and 1 base respectively, with 11 bases between them. This CDR3 spans 14 amino acids. Germline V gene data show CDR1 as MNHNS and CDR2 as SASEGT. This chain's CDR3 is CASSKPGQNTEAFF. The CDR3 DNA sequence: TGTGCCAGCAGTAAACCGGGACAGAACACTGAAGCTTTCTTT.